This T cell receptor beta chain was sequenced in a study of T-cell reconstitution after alpha-beta-depleted transplantation in children. Unique molecular identifiers were used to barcode this TCRbeta library. MiXCR, run by TCRdb on the PCR reads, gives a single entry per CDR3 protein. Of approximately 350,000 distinct CDR3 sequences in the sample, about 14% were seen once. This TCR derives from a human donor who donated a stem cell graft to a child with Fanconi anemia. The source was PBMCs, collected from the stem cell graft.

CDR3 amino acids: CASSALGRTTYNEQFF. In DNA, the CDR3 is TGTGCCAGCAGCGCTTTAGGACGGACTACCTACAATGAGCAGTTCTTC. The V and J genes are TRBV5-4 and TRBJ2-1, with a weak D call TRBD2 (6 bases). Germline values: CDR1 SGHNT, CDR2 YYREEE (reference sequence). The V end lost 4 bases, the J end lost 2 bases, and 16 bases lay between the germline ends. This CDR3 region has 16 residues. Full variable domain (outside the CDR3, taken from reference TRBV5-4 and TRBJ2-1): ETGVTQSPTHLIKTRGQQVTLRCSSQSGHNTVSWYQQALGQGPQFIFQYYREEENGRGNFPPRFSGLQFPNYSSELNVNALELDDSALYLCASSALGRTTYNEQFFGPGTRLTVL.